This section outlines one T cell receptor (beta chain) sequence together with its context. This CDR3 is 15 amino acids long. V lost 6 bases and J lost 4, with 18 bases in between. Looked up from germline, CDR1 is MDHEN and CDR2 is SYDVKM. The data were produced by immunoSEQ multiplex PCR, yet TCRdb's version contains in-frame clones alone and is incomplete. The table lists some 130,000 clones, roughly 88% of them singletons. The data originate from a study of cytotoxic CD8 clonotypes in ibrutinib-treated CLL. This chain joins TRBV28 and TRBJ1-2; D perhaps matches TRBD1 (5 bases). Sequencing was performed on PBMCs, taken after 24 months of ibrutinib treatment. The sequence derives from a human donor with chronic lymphocytic leukemia. The CDR3 coding sequence is TGTGCCAGCAGACCCCCCCCAGGGCGTAGCTATGGCTACACCTTC. Translating it yields CASRPPPGRSYGYTF.